Below, one T cell receptor beta chain is given with its context. This record belongs to a study of blood T cell repertoires in COVID-19. About the study: Samples taken during acute and convalescent COVID-19 were collected in the United States, Italy and Spain.

Germline CDR1 reads SGHDT; CDR2 reads YYEEEE. The CDR3 consists of 15 residues. Trimming at V came to 0 bases and at J to 4 bases, leaving 5 bases not matched to a gene. Sequenced by immunoSEQ multiplex PCR; TCRdb stores in-frame clones only, minus some. The sample records 95,000 to 150,000 clones, roughly 78% being singletons. The V and J genes are TRBV5-6 and TRBJ2-7, with 9 bases fitting TRBD2. The sequencing input was peripheral blood. The TCR comes from a man aged 55 to 69 with active or convalescent COVID-19. CDR3 residues: CASSLAGTSGYEQYF. For the CDR3, the DNA is TGTGCCAGCAGCTTGGCCGGAACTAGCGGGTACGAGCAGTACTTC. The whole variable domain, remainder taken from reference TRBV5-6 and TRBJ2-7, is DAGVTQSPTHLIKTRGQQVTLRCSPKSGHDTVSWYQQALGQGPQFIFQYYEEEERQRGNFPDRFSGHQFPNYSSELNVNALLLGDSALYLCASSLAGTSGYEQYFGPGTRLTVT.